The rows below give T cell receptor beta chains drawn from one sample of a study of cytomegalovirus exposure and HLA in healthy donors. Method: immunoSEQ multiplex PCR; TCRdb's copy keeps in-frame clones and lacks some. In the table there are roughly 89,000 clones, less than 80% of which are singletons. Sequencing was done on a sample of PBMCs. The receptors were gathered from a woman aged 45-59 years in good health and CMV-seropositive. Both conserved end residues are part of each CDR3. Fields, in order: CDR3 DNA, CDR3 protein, J gene, D gene, clone size, V gene. A D gene is named only where the DNA matches it firmly. Clone size, where shown, is once, few, many, or a class for clones that have expanded.

TGTGCCAGCAGCCCGAGCGGGGGGGCATCCTACAATGAGCAGTTCTTC,CASSPSGGASYNEQFF,TRBJ2-1,TRBD2,.,TRBV7-3
TGTGCCAGCAGCCCCTACCGGGGCTATGGCTACACCTTC,CASSPYRGYGYTF,TRBJ1-2,.,once,TRBV7-8
TGTGCCTGGAACGCGGCAATGAACACTGAAGCTTTCTTT,CAWNAAMNTEAFF,TRBJ1-1,.,.,TRBV30
TGTGCCAGCAGCCTCCCCTCCCAGCGGGGGGCACAAGAGACCCAGTACTTC,CASSLPSQRGAQETQYF,TRBJ2-5,TRBD2,few,TRBV7-2
TGTGCCAGCAGCTTGTCCCCGGTATCCGGCTATGGCTACACCTTC,CASSLSPVSGYGYTF,TRBJ1-2,.,.,TRBV5-6
TGTGCCAGCAGTTACAACAGAGACTATGGCTACACCTTC,CASSYNRDYGYTF,TRBJ1-2,.,.,TRBV6-5
TGTGCCAGCAGCCATAGTGGACTAGGGGTAGGCGAGCAGTACTTC,CASSHSGLGVGEQYF,TRBJ2-7,TRBD2,.,TRBV7-2
TGTGCCAGCAGCTTAGCGGCGGACAATGAGCAGTTCTTC,CASSLAADNEQFF,TRBJ2-1,.,.,TRBV5-4
TGTGCCAGCAGCCGGACTTACAACACTGAAGCTTTCTTT,CASSRTYNTEAFF,TRBJ1-1,.,.,TRBV7-2
TGTGCCACTCAGGGACAGGGGGGAGATGAGCAGTTCTTC,CATQGQGGDEQFF,TRBJ2-1,TRBD1,.,TRBV6-5
TGTGCCAGCAGCCCGACAGGGGCGAACACTGAAGCTTTCTTT,CASSPTGANTEAFF,TRBJ1-1,TRBD1,.,TRBV5-4
TGCGCCAGCAGTATCACAGGGAGCACCTACGAGCAGTACTTC,CASSITGSTYEQYF,TRBJ2-7,.,.,TRBV5-1
TGTGCCAGCAGTCGGACAGTGTACGAGCAGTACTTC,CASSRTVYEQYF,TRBJ2-7,.,.,TRBV25-1
TGTGCCAGCAGCTTCCCGGGCGGGGTTGGCTACACCTTC,CASSFPGGVGYTF,TRBJ1-2,.,.,TRBV7-3
TGCAGCGTAACTAACCGGGGGGGGAGCACAGATACGCAGTATTTT,CSVTNRGGSTDTQYF,TRBJ2-3,TRBD2,once,TRBV29-1
TGCGCCAGCAGCCCCAATTCCCAGTTTCGCCCCACAGATACGCAGTATTTT,CASSPNSQFRPTDTQYF,TRBJ2-3,.,.,TRBV4-3
TGTGCCAGCAGTTACGCAGGGTGGGTCAATGAGCAGTTCTTC,CASSYAGWVNEQFF,TRBJ2-1,.,once,TRBV6-5
TGTGCCAGCAGTTACCGGGACAGGGCCTACTCTGGCTACACCTTC,CASSYRDRAYSGYTF,TRBJ1-2,TRBD1,.,TRBV5-6
TGTGCCAGCAGCTCCCAGGCCCAGGGAAGCCACGAGCAGTACTTC,CASSSQAQGSHEQYF,TRBJ2-7,.,once,TRBV11-3
TGTGCCAGCAGTTACGGGACAGGGACCAATGAGCAGTTCTTC,CASSYGTGTNEQFF,TRBJ2-1,TRBD1,few,TRBV6-5
TGCGCCAGCAGCCCGGGGACAGGGCCCTACTATGGCTACACCTTC,CASSPGTGPYYGYTF,TRBJ1-2,TRBD1,.,TRBV5-1
TGCGCCAGCAGCTTGATACCCGGCCAAGAGACCCAGTACTTC,CASSLIPGQETQYF,TRBJ2-5,.,.,TRBV5-1
TGTGCCAGCAGCCCAGGGACAGACTACGAGCAGTACTTC,CASSPGTDYEQYF,TRBJ2-7,TRBD1,.,TRBV7-3
TGTGCCATCAGTCAGGGGCGAGATCAGCCCCAGCATTTT,CAISQGRDQPQHF,TRBJ1-5,.,.,TRBV10-3
TGCAGCGTTCGCGAGGGCGATACGCAGTATTTT,CSVREGDTQYF,TRBJ2-3,.,.,TRBV29-1
TGTGCCAGCAGCCCCGAGTTGAACGAGCAGTACTTC,CASSPELNEQYF,TRBJ2-7,.,.,TRBV7-9
TGTGCCTGGACGGTTTCTTTGCAAGAGACCCAGTACTTC,CAWTVSLQETQYF,TRBJ2-5,.,once,TRBV30
TGTGCCAGCAGCATTCAGGGGAGCTCCTACGAGCAGTACTTC,CASSIQGSSYEQYF,TRBJ2-7,.,.,TRBV6-1
TGTGCCAGTAGTTCAAGGCAGGGGGTGAGCACCGGGGAGCTGTTTTTT,CASSSRQGVSTGELFF,TRBJ2-2,TRBD1,.,TRBV19
TGTGCCAGCAGCTTAGTGGGCAGTCACAATGAGCAGTTCTTC,CASSLVGSHNEQFF,TRBJ2-1,.,.,TRBV7-8
TGTGCCAGCAGTTCACCGGTTCCGAACACTGAAGCTTTCTTT,CASSSPVPNTEAFF,TRBJ1-1,.,.,TRBV28
TGTGCCAGCAGTGATAGACAGGGGGCGGGTGGCTACACCTTC,CASSDRQGAGGYTF,TRBJ1-2,TRBD1,.,TRBV6-1
TGCAGCGTCCTTGGGCAGGTCAACACAGATACGCAGTATTTT,CSVLGQVNTDTQYF,TRBJ2-3,.,.,TRBV29-1
TGCGCCAGCAGCCAAGACAGGGGGGTGCAGCCCCAGCATTTT,CASSQDRGVQPQHF,TRBJ1-5,TRBD1,few,TRBV4-3
TGTGCCAGCAGTGACTCCCTCAGGGGGGCCCAGTACTTC,CASSDSLRGAQYF,TRBJ2-5,.,.,TRBV6-5
TGCGCCAGCAGCTTTAGCGGGGGGGGGACAGATACGCAGTATTTT,CASSFSGGGTDTQYF,TRBJ2-3,TRBD2,.,TRBV5-1
TGTACCAGCAGTTACTCGAAAACGGGGTTCACTGAAGCTTTCTTT,CTSSYSKTGFTEAFF,TRBJ1-1,.,.,TRBV6-5
TGCGCCAGCAGCTTCACCGGGACAGGGGGCGATGAGCAGTTCTTC,CASSFTGTGGDEQFF,TRBJ2-1,TRBD1,.,TRBV5-1
TGTGCCAGCAGTCCGGGACAGGGGGACGCCTACGAGCAGTACTTC,CASSPGQGDAYEQYF,TRBJ2-7,TRBD1,.,TRBV28
TGTGCCAGCAGCTTATCTCCGCGGTTGTACACAGATACGCAGTATTTT,CASSLSPRLYTDTQYF,TRBJ2-3,.,few,TRBV7-2
TGTGCCAGTAGTATTACAGGGGTTGAAAATAATTCACCCCTCCACTTT,CASSITGVENNSPLHF,TRBJ1-6,TRBD1,.,TRBV19
TGTGCCAGCAGCTTAGAGACAGGGGTTGCTCAGCCCCAGCATTTT,CASSLETGVAQPQHF,TRBJ1-5,TRBD1,few,TRBV7-2
TGTGCCAGCAGTCACAGGGTAGGAAGAGCAACTAATGAAAAACTGTTTTTT,CASSHRVGRATNEKLFF,TRBJ1-4,.,.,TRBV28
TGTGCCAGCAGTCTCGAGTTGAGTGCAGATACGCAGTATTTT,CASSLELSADTQYF,TRBJ2-3,.,.,TRBV7-9
TGTGCCAGTAGTACCCGATTACAGTCCCAAGAGACCCAGTACTTC,CASSTRLQSQETQYF,TRBJ2-5,.,.,TRBV19
TGCAGCGTTGAAACGCGAGGATACAATGAGCAGTTCTTC,CSVETRGYNEQFF,TRBJ2-1,.,.,TRBV29-1
TGTGCCTGGGCCCAGGGACAGATCTCCTACGAGCAGTACTTC,CAWAQGQISYEQYF,TRBJ2-7,TRBD1,.,TRBV30
TGTGCCAGCAGCCTCATAGGGGACACTGAAGCTTTCTTT,CASSLIGDTEAFF,TRBJ1-1,.,.,TRBV11-2
TGTGCCAGCAGCTCACCAAGACTAGCGGGGGGACACACAGATACGCAGTATTTT,CASSSPRLAGGHTDTQYF,TRBJ2-3,TRBD2,.,TRBV7-2
TGTGCCAGTAGTATAGAGACAGGAGTGAACACTGAAGCTTTCTTT,CASSIETGVNTEAFF,TRBJ1-1,.,.,TRBV19
TGCGCCAGCAGCCAAGACATATGGGACTCCTCTAACTATGGCTACACCTTC,CASSQDIWDSSNYGYTF,TRBJ1-2,.,.,TRBV7-9
TGTGCCAGCAGCTTAGCCCCCAGGGTTGACGAGCAGTACTTC,CASSLAPRVDEQYF,TRBJ2-7,.,.,TRBV11-2
TGTGCCAGCAGTTCCCTTGTTTCCTACGAGCAGTACTTC,CASSSLVSYEQYF,TRBJ2-7,.,.,TRBV6-6
TGCAGCGTTGAAGTAGGAGACTACAGCACAGATACGCAGTATTTT,CSVEVGDYSTDTQYF,TRBJ2-3,.,.,TRBV29-1
TGTGCCAGCAGGCCCGCCTCTACCGGGACTAGCCTGTACGAGCAGTACTTC,CASRPASTGTSLYEQYF,TRBJ2-7,TRBD2,.,TRBV28
TGTGCCAGCAGCCCCCCGACAGGGCGGGGCGGGGAGCTGTTTTTT,CASSPPTGRGGELFF,TRBJ2-2,.,.,TRBV7-9
TGTGCCAGCAGCTGGCGACAGGCAACTAATGAAAAACTGTTTTTT,CASSWRQATNEKLFF,TRBJ1-4,.,.,TRBV14